This T cell receptor (beta chain) was identified during a study of OX40 agonist ivuxolimab in advanced cancers. About the study as a whole: Ivuxolimab was an agonistic, fully human IgG2 monoclonal antibody directed against OX40 (CD134), a costimulatory receptor. The paper reports the monotherapy dose-escalation portion (N of about 47 patients) of the phase I ivuxolimab trial. In the dose-escalation cohort, roughly 80% of patients were male, and the mean age was roughly 60 years, with a range of 23 to 79. Prior anti-PD-1, anti-PD-L1 or anti-CTLA-4 therapy was permitted, and 40% of dose-escalation patients had received checkpoint inhibitors. The point of sequencing TCRbeta in the periphery was to test whether ivuxolimab changed TCR sequence diversity and drove clonal T-cell expansion. Of the roughly 53 patients in dose escalation, approximately 20 had hepatocellular carcinoma, around 15 had melanoma, 9 had renal cell carcinoma and 9 had head and neck cancer. Intravenous ivuxolimab was administered to patients every 2 weeks at six dose levels: 0.01, 0.1, 0.3, 1.5, 3 and 10 mg/kg. Partial responses occurred in three dose-escalation patients: two with cutaneous melanoma and one with hepatocellular carcinoma.

After removal of 0 bases from V and 5 bases from J, the junction retains 2 bases not matched to a gene. The CDR3 measures 15 amino acids from cysteine to phenylalanine. Only the CDR3 part of the read is kept: 45 bases, read in frame from the first base. Reading the germline V gene gives CDR1 SGHRS and CDR2 YFSETQ. For sequencing of the TCRbeta CDR3 region, genomic DNA was extracted from the sorted cells. The immunoSEQ Assay was used for sequencing of TCRbeta CDR3 regions. This is the immuneACCESS table as TCRdb keeps it, with only in-frame sequences that have V and J called. A part of the clones is gone; compared with another copy, unresolved V genes explain less than half, and the rest is unexplained. The sample table lists roughly 69,000 clones, 91% of them with a count of one. Together, the top ten hold 3.5% to 5% of the sample. Overall study results and their limits: After ivuxolimab, expanded clones were on average more numerous among CD8+ T cells than among CD4+ T cells. At doses from 0.1 to 3.0 mg/kg, clonal expansion was seen in both CD4+ and CD8+ blood T cells between baseline and week 6. Low levels of normalized T-cell clonal expansion were also seen in some nonresponding patients. The antigen specificity of the clonally expanded peripheral T cells was not determined. In the 0.1-3.0 mg/kg groups, partial responders were among the patients with the lowest normalized peripheral clonal expansion, particularly in CD8+ T cells.

A note on this clone: Its antigen is unknown. The record has no base qualities; no much larger clone is one base away.

The trial excluded patients who had a history of autoimmune disease or who were on systemic immunosuppression. Peripheral blood for TCR sequencing was collected from all dose cohorts at baseline, on cycle 4 day 1, and on cycle 7 day 1. Samples were obtained from an open-label, multicenter, first-in-human phase I dose-escalation trial of ivuxolimab. The trial enrolled adults with locally advanced or metastatic head and neck squamous cell, hepatocellular, melanoma or renal cell carcinoma. Before TCR sequencing, CD4+ T cells and CD8+ T cells were sorted from peripheral blood as separate populations. Sequenced here: CD4+ or CD8+ T cells sorted from blood, sampled in a trial of the OX40 agonist ivuxolimab. The chain is made from TRBV5-1 and TRBJ2-5, with 12 bases in between that match TRBD2. This TCR was recovered from an adult with an advanced solid tumor such as melanoma, head and neck, liver or kidney cancer. The CDR3 protein is CASSLGTSGKETQYF. The sequenced DNA: TGCGCCAGCAGCTTGGGGACTAGCGGGAAGGAGACCCAGTACTTC.